These 17 T cell receptor beta chains came from one sample sequenced in a study of PD-L1 blockade in urothelial cancer. Regarding time point: pretreatment peripheral blood. TCRdb keeps only in-frame clones here, not all; method: immunoSEQ multiplex PCR. The repertoire includes tens of thousands of clones, roughly 80% of them detected once, and approximately 4.3% sits in the top ten. This material consisted of PBMCs, taken around atezolizumab (anti-PD-L1) treatment. All receptors come from a man aged 65-85 years with urothelial cancer.

The genes are TRBV18 and TRBJ2-2; TRBD2 aligns across 9 bases. V lost 3 bases, J lost 1 base, and 3 bases stayed unmatched. The CDR3 is 16 residues long. Germline CDR1 KGHSH, CDR2 LQKENI. The CDR3 nucleotides are TGTGCCAGCTCACCGCTACTAGCGGGGAACACCGGGGAGCTGTTTTTT. Residues: CASSPLLAGNTGELFF. The full variable domain, in which reference TRBV18 and TRBJ2-2 provide the parts outside the CDR3, is NAGVMQNPRHLVRRRGQEARLRCSPMKGHSHVYWYRQLPEEGLKFMVYLQKENIIDESGMPKERFSAEFPKEGPSILRIQQVVRGDSAAYFCASSPLLAGNTGELFFGEGSRLTVL.

The V call is TRBV20-1, the J call TRBJ1-2; 7 bases agree with TRBD1. Losses at the gene ends were 8 bases for V and 6 bases for J; bases not matched to a gene: 6. The CDR3 length is 11 residues. Germline V gene data show CDR1 as DFQATT and CDR2 as SNEGSKA (reference sequence). The CDR3 nucleotides are TGCAGTATTTCAGGGACAGATGGCTACACCTTC. Encoded protein: CSISGTDGYTF.

This sequence joins TRBV28 and TRBJ1-3; a weak D match, TRBD1 (5 bases). This CDR3 spans 15 amino acids. V was cut by 1 base and J by 2 bases, with 9 bases left in between. CDR1 MDHEN and CDR2 SYDVKM come from the germline V gene. The CDR3 protein is CASSLSGHPGNTIYF. In nucleotides, the CDR3 is TGTGCCAGCAGTTTATCAGGACACCCTGGAAACACCATATATTTT.

V is TRBV27 and J is TRBJ1-1, with 7 bases matching TRBD1. V shed 5 bases, J shed 5 bases, and the junction held 5 bases outside the gene matches. The CDR3 has 13 amino acids. Looked up from germline, CDR1 is MNHEY and CDR2 is SMNVEV (reference sequence). The CDR3 region is CASSTTGRTEAFF. The CDR3 DNA sequence: TGTGCCAGCAGTACGACAGGGCGGACTGAAGCTTTCTTT.

The table lists this clone with a few counts. The V and J genes are TRBV2 and TRBJ1-5; D is unresolved. From germline, CDR1 is SNHLY and CDR2 FYNNEI. Trimming took off 7 bases at V and 6 bases at J, with 22 bases between the two ends. The CDR3 has 16 residues. CDR3 bases: TGTGCCAGCATCGCTGTAGGAGGGCCATCCGCTCAGCCCCAGCATTTT. Translated: CASIAVGGPSAQPQHF.

This clone was counted at least ten times. The junction does not match germline at one end; this may be a read error. The rearrangement uses TRBV4-2 and TRBJ1-2; D possibly corresponds to TRBD1 (6 bases). CDR1 is LGHNA and CDR2 is YNFKEQ in the germline V gene. CDR3 length equals 14 residues. DNA for the CDR3: TGTGCCAGCAGCCAAGGTCGGGACAACTCTGGCTACACCTTC. It codes for CASSQGRDNSGYTF.

This clone occurred a few times. The chain carries TRBV5-6 and TRBJ1-1; 11 positions agree with TRBD1. Germline V gene lookup returns CDR1 SGHDT and CDR2 YYEEEE. V was pared by 2 bases and J by 1 base, with 1 base of the junction left unmatched. The CDR3 has 15 amino acids. The CDR3 DNA reads TGTGCCAGCAGCTTAGGGACAGGGGGGAACACTGAAGCTTTCTTT. This gives the protein CASSLGTGGNTEAFF.

This rearrangement joins TRBV9 to TRBJ1-1; 7 bases are a match to TRBD1. The CDR3 spans 14 residues. V lost 3 bases, J lost 1 base, and 3 bases stayed unmatched. Per germline, CDR1 SGDLS and CDR2 YYNGEE. The CDR3 sequence: CASSARQGNTEAFF. The DNA for the CDR3 is TGTGCCAGCAGCGCCAGACAGGGGAACACTGAAGCTTTCTTT.

The chain links TRBV21-1 to TRBJ1-5. TRBV21-1 corresponds to a pseudogene. This CDR3 contains 18 residues. CDR3: CASSRGGGGWQSNQPQHF. The CDR3 coding sequence is TGTGCCAGCAGCAGGGGAGGGGGGGGATGGCAGAGCAATCAGCCCCAGCATTTT.

The chain couples TRBV15 to TRBJ1-4, with TRBD1 matching 7 bases. After removal of 8 bases from V and 0 bases from J, the junction contained 3 bases not matched to a gene. The germline V gene has CDR1 LNHNV and CDR2 YYDKDF (reference sequence). The CDR3 length is 14 residues. CDR3 loop: CATSQGATNEKLFF. The CDR3 DNA reads TGTGCCACCTCGCAGGGGGCAACTAATGAAAAACTGTTTTTT. The full variable domain, rest sourced from reference TRBV15 and TRBJ1-4, is DAMVIQNPRYQVTQFGKPVTLSCSQTLNHNVMYWYQQKSSQAPKLLFHYYDKDFNNEADTPDNFQSRRPNTSFCFLDIRSPGLGDTAMYLCATSQGATNEKLFFGSGTQLSVL.

The chain carries TRBV30 and TRBJ1-2; D unclear. CDR1 is GTSNPN, CDR2 SVGIG, per germline (reference sequence). V was shortened by 4 bases and J by 8 bases, with 20 bases between the two germline ends. The CDR3 consists of 14 residues. The CDR3 DNA reads as TGTGCCTGGATCCCCTCACCCCTTGCGAGGGGCTACACCTTC. This sequence encodes CAWIPSPLARGYTF.

The rearrangement links TRBV7-9 to TRBJ1-2; TRBD1 aligns across 10 bases. Germline V gives CDR1 SEHNR, CDR2 FQNEAQ (reference sequence). The CDR3 contains 15 residues. Trimming at V came to 5 bases and at J to 4 bases, leaving 7 bases not matched to a gene. CDR3 bases: TGTGCCAGCAGCCCATCGACAGGGGGCGGCTATGGCTACACCTTC. It yields the protein CASSPSTGGGYGYTF. Full variable domain (rest looked up from reference TRBV7-9 and TRBJ1-2): DTGVSQNPRHKITKRGQNVTFRCDPISEHNRLYWYRQTLGQGPEFLTYFQNEAQLEKSRLLSDRFSAERPKGSFSTLEIQRTEQGDSAMYLCASSPSTGGGYGYTFGSGTRLTVV.

This clone was counted a few times. V gene TRBV15 combines with J gene TRBJ2-5; 7 positions agree with TRBD1. The CDR3 consists of 15 residues. Germline V CDR1 and CDR2: LNHNV, YYDKDF (reference sequence). V was pared by 2 bases and J by 1 base, with 4 bases of the junction left unmatched. The CDR3 DNA reads TGTGCCACCAGCAGAACCGGGACAGCCCAAGAGACCCAGTACTTC. Encoded protein: CATSRTGTAQETQYF.

The chain carries TRBV28 and TRBJ1-1; D is perhaps TRBD1 (6 bases). The CDR3 consists of 12 residues. Trimming removed 6 bases at V and 5 bases at J, with 10 bases between. CDR1 and CDR2 from the germline V gene are MDHEN and SYDVKM. CDR3 sequence (DNA): TGTGCCAGCAGACTCCAGGGGACTGAAGCTTTCTTT. This translates into CASRLQGTEAFF.

The gene calls are TRBV21-1 and TRBJ1-1. TRBV21-1 is a documented pseudogene. The CDR3 has 15 residues. The CDR3 nucleotides are TGTGCCAGCAGCAAAAATGACAAGAGGGACACTGAAGCTTTCTTT. It translates to CASSKNDKRDTEAFF.

This clone occurred once. In nucleotides, the CDR3 is TGCGCCAGCAGCTTGGCGTATGGAGGGGGCATTTCCACCACCTACGAGCAGTACTTC. Protein sequence: CASSLAYGGGISTTYEQYF. The J gene is TRBJ2-7, the V gene TRBV5-1; TRBD1 might be the D (7 bases). Germline V gene data show CDR1 as SGHRS and CDR2 as YFSETQ. Trimming pared 0 bases from V and 2 bases from J, leaving 24 bases between. The CDR3 spans 19 residues.

This chain joins TRBV14 and TRBJ2-2; D is ambiguous. The V gene's germline CDR1 is SGHDN and CDR2 FVKESK. CDR3 length equals 13 residues. Trimming pared 4 bases from V and 2 bases from J, leaving 5 bases between. The CDR3 here is CASSPYNTGELFF. CDR3 nucleotides: TGTGCCAGCAGCCCTTATAACACCGGGGAGCTGTTTTTT. Complete variable domain (other parts from reference TRBV14 and TRBJ2-2): EAGVTQFPSHSVIEKGQTVTLRCDPISGHDNLYWYRRVMGKEIKFLLHFVKESKQDESGMPNNRFLAERTGGTYSTLKVQPAELEDSGVYFCASSPYNTGELFFGEGSRLTVL.